These 29 T cell receptor beta chains came from one sample sequenced in a study of blood T cell repertoires in COVID-19. TCRdb keeps only in-frame clones here, not all; method: immunoSEQ multiplex PCR. The sample includes about 140,000 clones, around 87% of them seen just once. Sequenced input: peripheral blood. Source of these receptors: a human donor in a cohort sampled during active COVID-19.

This clone showed up just once. Other DNA variants within this sample encode the same CDR3. The chain links TRBV28 to TRBJ1-4; D gene unclear. The CDR3 extends over 14 amino acids. CDR1 is MDHEN and CDR2 is SYDVKM in the germline V gene. V was trimmed by 3 bases and J by 4 bases, leaving 9 bases between them. The CDR3 bases are TGTGCCAGCAGTTTCGGCCAGGTTAATGAAAAACTGTTTTTT. Protein sequence: CASSFGQVNEKLFF.

The V call is TRBV5-4, the J call TRBJ2-3; possible D gene TRBD2, 5 bases. CDR3 length: 14 amino acids. Trimming stripped 2 bases from V and 5 bases from J, with 12 bases between. CDR1 and CDR2 from the germline V gene are SGHNT and YYREEE (reference sequence). DNA for the CDR3: TGTGCCAGCAGCTTCCAGCGAGGGATAGATACGCAGTATTTT. Translating it yields CASSFQRGIDTQYF.

V and J are TRBV3-1 (or the pseudogene TRBV3-2) and TRBJ2-5; 9 nucleotides agree with TRBD1. The CDR3 runs 16 residues. Germline CDR1 LGHDT, CDR2 YNNKEL (reference sequence). The junction had 8 bases not matched to a gene; V was cut back by 4 bases and J by 2 bases. The CDR3 nucleotides read TGTGCCAGCAGCCCGCGGACAGGGGTGGTACAAGAGACCCAGTACTTC. Its protein is CASSPRTGVVQETQYF.

V gene TRBV28 combines with J gene TRBJ1-1; D is uncertain. CDR1 and CDR2 (germline): MDHEN, SYDVKM. The CDR3 sequence is 11 residues long. Trimming cost V 7 bases and J 3 bases, with 6 bases left between them. In nucleotides, the CDR3 is TGTGCCAGCATACAACACACTGAAGCTTTCTTT. It specifies CASIQHTEAFF.

The chain carries TRBV19 and TRBJ1-1, with 10 bases identical to TRBD1. CDR1 LNHDA and CDR2 SQIVND come from the germline V gene (reference sequence). With 3 bases clipped from V and 0 bases from J, the junction kept 4 bases outside the gene matches. This CDR3 region has 16 residues. DNA for the CDR3: TGTGCCAGTAGTATCGACAGGGGGCGATTGAACACTGAAGCTTTCTTT. This codes for CASSIDRGRLNTEAFF.

CDR3 loop: CASSSHRGLRYEQYF. CDR3 DNA: TGTGCCAGCAGCTCACACAGGGGACTCCGCTACGAGCAGTACTTC. V is TRBV11-2 and J is TRBJ2-7, with a tentative D call TRBD1 (7 bases). CDR3 length: 15 residues. The V end was cut by 4 bases, the J end by 3 bases, with 16 bases between. Per the germline V gene, CDR1 is SGHAT and CDR2 is FQNNGV.

Note on this clone: Other nucleotide sequences from this sample produce the same CDR3. The chain employs TRBV7-7 and TRBJ2-5; 11 bases agree with TRBD1. The V gene's germline CDR1 is SSHAT and CDR2 FNYEAQ (reference sequence). The CDR3 is 15 amino acids. Unmatched junction bases numbered 3, after V lost 5 bases and J lost 1 base. The CDR3 reads CASSPGTGGQETQYF. The CDR3 nucleotides read TGTGCCAGCAGCCCCGGGACAGGGGGCCAAGAGACCCAGTACTTC.

This clone occurred a few times. V gene TRBV11-2 combines with J gene TRBJ1-3; D gene ambiguous. The germline V gene has CDR1 SGHAT and CDR2 FQNNGV. This CDR3 is built from 14 residues. V lost 3 bases and J 2 bases, leaving 8 bases between the germline ends. Here the CDR3 reads CASSFLEAGNTIYF. The CDR3 nucleotides are TGTGCCAGCAGCTTCCTAGAAGCTGGAAACACCATATATTTT.

The chain employs TRBV19 and TRBJ2-1, with 8 bases matching TRBD2. Germline V lookup: CDR1 LNHDA, CDR2 SQIVND (reference sequence). The CDR3 loop spans 16 amino acids. The V segment lost 10 bases and the J segment 4 bases; nucleotides outside the gene matches: 15. The chain's CDR3 is CATSRGGDRLYNEQFF. Written as DNA, the CDR3 is TGTGCCACCTCTCGGGGGGGCGACCGACTATACAATGAGCAGTTCTTC.

This clone occurred once. The CDR3 reads CASSAVDRTYEQYF. Here the CDR3 DNA reads TGCGCCAGCAGTGCCGTCGACAGGACCTACGAGCAGTACTTC. The chain links TRBV10-1 to TRBJ2-7, with D perhaps TRBD1 (6 bases). V was pared by 4 bases and J by 2 bases, with 12 bases between. CDR1 is WNHNN and CDR2 is SYGVQD in the germline V gene (reference sequence). This CDR3 has 14 amino acids.

This clone was found once. V gene TRBV27 combines with J gene TRBJ2-1, with 12 bases identical to TRBD2. Germline loops: CDR1 MNHEY, CDR2 SMNVEV (reference sequence). Germline trimming cut 2 bases from V and 6 bases from J; bases unmatched to any gene: 8. This CDR3 spans 17 amino acids. The CDR3 DNA reads as TGTGCCAGCAGTTTACGGGGGACTAGCGGGTACCCCAATGAGCAGTTCTTC. This sequence encodes CASSLRGTSGYPNEQFF.

This clone was counted only a few times. V gene TRBV11-3 combines with J gene TRBJ2-7, with D maybe TRBD2 (7 bases). The CDR3 has 14 amino acids. Trimming took off 5 bases at V and 5 bases at J, with 16 bases between the two ends. CDR1 and CDR2 (germline): SGHNT, YENEEA. CDR3 in amino acids: CASSRGGGFDEQYF. CDR3 nucleotide sequence: TGTGCCAGCAGCAGAGGGGGGGGCTTCGACGAGCAGTACTTC.

The chain recombines TRBV10-3 with TRBJ2-1, with TRBD2 matching 8 bases. The CDR3 totals 17 residues. CDR1 is ENHRY, CDR2 SYGVKD, per germline. Unmatched junction bases numbered 8, after V lost 3 bases and J lost 1 base. CDR3 amino acids: CAISERLAGPSYNEQFF. In DNA form, the CDR3 reads TGTGCCATCAGTGAAAGGCTAGCGGGTCCTTCCTACAATGAGCAGTTCTTC.

The rearrangement uses TRBV6-5 and TRBJ1-1; D may be TRBD1 (5 bases). The CDR3 sequence is 16 residues long. V was pared by 2 bases and J by 1 base, with 14 bases between. The germline CDR1 and CDR2 sequences are MNHEY and SVGAGI. Here the CDR3 reads CASSYDRTTGNTEAFF. The DNA of the CDR3 is TGTGCCAGCAGTTACGACAGAACAACGGGGAACACTGAAGCTTTCTTT.

The rearrangement links TRBV5-1 to TRBJ1-1, with 10 bases lining up with TRBD1. From germline, CDR1 is SGHRS and CDR2 YFSETQ. This CDR3 contains 16 residues. V shed 0 bases, J shed 10 bases, and the junction held 12 bases outside the gene matches. This CDR3 reads CASSLGQGAQGASAFF. Written as DNA, the CDR3 is TGCGCCAGCAGCTTGGGACAGGGGGCGCAAGGAGCATCAGCTTTCTTT.

The chain couples TRBV19 to TRBJ1-6; D may be TRBD1 (6 bases). V was trimmed by 10 bases and J by 0 bases, leaving 13 bases between them. The CDR3 has 15 residues. Per germline, CDR1 LNHDA and CDR2 SQIVND (reference sequence). The CDR3 sequence is CATTVGGSYNSPLHF. CDR3 bases: TGTGCCACCACGGTAGGGGGCTCCTATAATTCACCCCTCCACTTT.

As for this clone: The sample holds other DNA sequences that translate to the same CDR3. The chain is built from TRBV27 and TRBJ2-7; tentatively, D is TRBD2 (6 bases). In germline, CDR1 is MNHEY, CDR2 SMNVEV (reference sequence). This CDR3 contains 14 residues. The V end lost 2 bases, the J end lost 3 bases, and 11 bases lay between the germline ends. The DNA for the CDR3 is TGTGCCAGCAGTTTAGCGGGACGTAGCTACGAGCAGTACTTC. This codes for CASSLAGRSYEQYF.

This sequence joins TRBV5-6 and TRBJ2-7; 9 bases fit TRBD2. Trimming cost V 0 bases and J 9 bases; bases outside gene matches: 10. This CDR3 region has 15 residues. Germline CDR1 reads SGHDT; CDR2 reads YYEEEE. CDR3 residues: CASSLGATSGGWQYF. CDR3 in DNA: TGTGCCAGCAGCTTGGGGGCGACTAGCGGTGGGTGGCAGTACTTC.

This clone was picked up a small number of times. The chain joins TRBV6-5 to TRBJ1-2, with D hard to call. The CDR3 spans 14 residues. CDR1 is MNHEY and CDR2 is SVGAGI in the germline V gene. Trimming removed 6 bases at V and 4 bases at J, with 15 bases between. CDR3 protein: CASSAGGTVYGYTF. As DNA, the CDR3 is TGTGCCAGCAGCGCCGGAGGAACCGTCTATGGCTACACCTTC.

The sample holds a few counts of this clone. The genes are TRBV6-4 and TRBJ1-2, with a weak D call TRBD1 (5 bases). The V and J ends lost 6 bases and 4 bases respectively, with 18 bases between them. CDR3 length: 15 residues. Germline V gives CDR1 MRHNA, CDR2 SNTAGT. The CDR3 sequence is CASRESGQEGYGYTF. As DNA, the CDR3 is TGTGCCAGCAGGGAGTCAGGGCAGGAGGGCTATGGCTACACCTTC.

This clone came up a few times. The CDR3 DNA follows: TGTGCCAGCAGTGACCGGGACTTCAGTGGCTACACCTTC. Protein: CASSDRDFSGYTF. The rearrangement uses TRBV25-1 and TRBJ1-2; perhaps TRBD1 as D (5 bases). CDR1 and CDR2 from the germline V gene are MGHDK and SYGVNS. This CDR3 comprises 13 residues. The V end was cut by 3 bases, the J end by 7 bases, with 12 bases between.

This clone was seen just once. CDR3 nucleotide sequence: TGTGCCAGCAACAGGATGACCTACAATGAGCAGTTCTTC. It encodes CASNRMTYNEQFF. The rearrangement uses TRBV6-5 and TRBJ2-1; maybe TRBD1 (5 bases). CDR1 MNHEY and CDR2 SVGAGI come from the germline V gene. The CDR3 runs 13 residues. Trimming removed 7 bases from V and 2 bases from J, with 9 bases in between.

This rearrangement joins TRBV15 to TRBJ2-7, with 7 positions matching TRBD2. The germline CDR1 and CDR2 sequences are LNHNV and YYDKDF (reference sequence). This CDR3 contains 14 residues. V dropped 1 base and J dropped 3; count of bases not matched to a gene: 3. This CDR3 reads CATSRGGGNYEQYF. CDR3 nucleotides: TGTGCCACCAGCAGAGGGGGGGGGAACTACGAGCAGTACTTC.

The chain uses TRBV11-3 and TRBJ2-3, with TRBD2 matching over 8 bases. V shed 5 bases and J 7 bases; nucleotides not matched to a gene: 5. This CDR3 is 13 amino acids long. CDR1 and CDR2 from the germline V gene are SGHNT and YENEEA. CDR3 coding DNA: TGTGCCAGCAGCCCGGGGGGGCGAAATACGCAGTATTTT. Protein product: CASSPGGRNTQYF.

The sample holds a few counts of this clone. The CDR3 reads CASSPPGTGAGNTIYF. As DNA, the CDR3 is TGTGCCAGCAGCCCCCCCGGGACAGGGGCTGGAAACACCATATATTTT. The chain joins TRBV7-9 to TRBJ1-3; 10 nucleotides line up with TRBD1. Germline assignment: CDR1 SEHNR and CDR2 FQNEAQ (reference sequence). Trimming took 5 bases from V and 2 from J; bases not matched to a gene: 6. The CDR3 is made up of 16 amino acids.

The rearrangement uses TRBV30 and TRBJ1-5; perhaps TRBD1 as D (5 bases). The V end was cut by 0 bases, the J end by 3 bases, with 12 bases between. Germline V lookup: CDR1 GTSNPN, CDR2 SVGIG (reference sequence). This CDR3 spans 15 amino acids. This chain's CDR3 is CAWSVGVGLNQPQHF. The DNA for the CDR3 is TGTGCCTGGAGTGTAGGAGTGGGGCTCAATCAGCCCCAGCATTTT.

The chain combines TRBV4-1 with TRBJ2-7, with 7 bases that match TRBD2. There are 15 residues in the CDR3. The germline CDR1 and CDR2 sequences are MGHRA and YSYEKL. The trim removed 4 bases at V and 1 base at J, leaving 7 bases unmatched. Here the CDR3 reads CASSRESGVSYEQYF. CDR3 nucleotide sequence: TGCGCCAGCAGCCGGGAGAGCGGGGTTTCCTACGAGCAGTACTTC.

This clone was observed a handful of times. The V call is TRBV6-6, the J call TRBJ1-6, with 8 positions matching TRBD1. V trimming: 5 bases; J trimming: 10 bases; junction bases outside the gene matches: 10. Germline CDR1 MNHNY, CDR2 SVGAGI (reference sequence). CDR3 length: 15 amino acids. CDR3 sequence (DNA): TGTGCCAGCAGTGACCAGGACAGGGAGCGCTCACCCCTCCACTTT. It is translated as CASSDQDRERSPLHF.

Only a few counts were recorded for this clone. The chain joins TRBV6-6 to TRBJ1-3; 7 nucleotides match TRBD1. The CDR3 totals 15 residues. After removal of 6 bases from V and 6 bases from J, the junction contained 11 bases not matched to a gene. Germline-derived CDR1 and CDR2 are MNHNY and SVGAGI (reference sequence). The CDR3 DNA reads as TGTGCCAGCAGGGGAACTCAGGGGGTTGCAAACACCATATATTTT. It translates to CASRGTQGVANTIYF.